The 9 T cell receptor beta chains in this list originate from one sample, sequenced in a study of blood T cell repertoires in COVID-19. Sequencing used immunoSEQ multiplex PCR; TCRdb keeps in-frame clones, though not all of them. The table has 25,000 to 35,000 clones, around nine tenths seen once. Material: peripheral blood. These receptors all come from a human donor in a cohort sampled during active COVID-19.

This chain joins TRBV12-5 and TRBJ2-1; D perhaps matches TRBD2 (6 bases). Germline-derived CDR1 and CDR2 are LGHNT and FRNRAP. Trimming cost V 8 bases and J 5 bases, with 19 bases left between them. There are 15 residues in the CDR3. In nucleotides, the CDR3 is TGTGCTAGTATCTCGGGGGACCAGGGTGACAATGAGCAGTTCTTC. The encoded protein is CASISGDQGDNEQFF.

This chain links TRBV28 with TRBJ2-1; TRBD2 matches 7 bases. This CDR3 has 17 amino acids. Germline V CDR1 and CDR2: MDHEN, SYDVKM. V lost 6 bases, J lost 0 bases, and 11 bases stayed unmatched. CDR3 protein: CASSYPREATSYNEQFF. The CDR3 nucleotides read TGTGCCAGCAGCTACCCACGGGAGGCGACCTCCTACAATGAGCAGTTCTTC.

This clone was found a few times. J is TRBJ2-7 and V is TRBV4-2; TRBD1 matches 8 bases. The CDR3 extends over 15 amino acids. CDR1 is LGHNA, CDR2 YNFKEQ, per germline. J gave up 1 base and V 1 base, and 3 bases lay outside the gene matches. CDR3 nucleotide sequence: TGTGCCAGCAGCCAAGTTTGGACAGGGTCCTACGAGCAGTACTTC. Protein sequence: CASSQVWTGSYEQYF.

The genes are TRBV7-2 and TRBJ2-1, with D uncertain. Germline V CDR1 and CDR2: SGHTA, FQGNSA. CDR3 length equals 15 residues. V lost 3 bases, J lost 3 bases, and 12 bases lay in between. This chain's CDR3 is CASSLGGGNYNEQFF. DNA for the CDR3: TGTGCCAGCAGCTTGGGTGGCGGCAACTACAATGAGCAGTTCTTC. Complete variable domain (other parts from reference TRBV7-2 and TRBJ2-1): GAGVSQSPSNKVTEKGKDVELRCDPISGHTALYWYRQSLGQGLEFLIYFQGNSAPDKSGLPSDRFSAERTGGSVSTLTIQRTQQEDSAVYLCASSLGGGNYNEQFFGPGTRLTVL.

V gene TRBV30 combines with J gene TRBJ2-2; D not certain. The CDR3 spans 14 residues. V lost 3 bases and J lost 3, with 11 bases in between. CDR1 is GTSNPN, CDR2 SVGIG, per germline (reference sequence). CDR3 in amino acids: CAWSQRIDTGELFF. Here the CDR3 DNA reads TGTGCCTGGAGCCAGCGTATTGACACCGGGGAGCTGTTTTTT.

The rearrangement joins TRBV7-2 to TRBJ1-1, with D possibly being TRBD1 (6 bases). From germline, CDR1 is SGHTA and CDR2 FQGNSA. The V gene lost 3 bases and the J gene lost 5 bases, with 10 bases spanning the gap. The CDR3 sequence is 13 residues long. The DNA of the CDR3 is TGTGCCAGCAGCTTTGGACAGAGGACTGAAGCTTTCTTT. Amino acid sequence: CASSFGQRTEAFF.

The chain combines TRBV5-4 with TRBJ2-3; 12 nucleotides match TRBD2. The CDR3 is 19 residues long. The germline gives CDR1 SGHNT, CDR2 YYREEE (reference sequence). V gave up 0 bases and J gave up 0 bases; unmatched junction bases: 8. The CDR3 DNA is TGTGCCAGCAGCTTGGGAACCGGGACTAGCGGGCCTAGCACAGATACGCAGTATTTT. As protein: CASSLGTGTSGPSTDTQYF.

The chain uses TRBV27 and TRBJ2-2, with D perhaps TRBD2 (5 bases). Between the trimmed V and J ends, which lost 2 bases and 5 bases, there was a span of 12 bases. Looked up from germline, CDR1 is MNHEY and CDR2 is SMNVEV (reference sequence). The CDR3 is 15 residues long. The DNA of the CDR3 is TGTGCCAGCAGTTTACTTCTAGCACAGACCGGGGAGCTGTTTTTT. This codes for CASSLLLAQTGELFF.

The V call is TRBV4-2, the J call TRBJ1-1; 9 bases are shared with TRBD1. The J segment lost 7 bases and the V segment lost 0 bases, leaving 9 bases of the junction unmatched. Germline loops: CDR1 LGHNA, CDR2 YNFKEQ. This CDR3 region has 16 residues. DNA of the CDR3: TGTGCCAGCAGCCAAGACGTAAAACAGGGGGCGGGTGAAGCTTTCTTT. This sequence encodes CASSQDVKQGAGEAFF.